This TCR beta chain was sequenced in a study of blood T cell repertoires in COVID-19. Study overall: Acute and convalescent COVID-19 specimens originated in the United States, Italy and Spain. T cells, B-cell-depleted T cells, or PBMCs supplied cDNA or gDNA.

V shed 6 bases and J 7 bases; nucleotides not matched to a gene: 5. The CDR3 loop spans 13 amino acids. The germline CDR1 and CDR2 sequences are SGHNT and YYREEE (reference sequence). Per the authors' pipeline: Reference gene primer amplification in the assay estimated nucleated cell counts. This table comes from immunoSEQ multiplex PCR, and its TCRdb copy is limited to in-frame clones, with some not included. V and J calls and clone size are given by that table; D and trimming were obtained from the DNA. The sample holds about 81,000 clones, 84% seen once. The specimen was peripheral blood. This TCR derives from a human donor in a cohort sampled during active COVID-19. This rearrangement joins TRBV5-4 to TRBJ2-3, with 10 bases identical to TRBD2. This CDR3 is CASTSGGSYTQYF. CDR3 in DNA: TGTGCCAGCACTAGCGGGGGCTCGTATACGCAGTATTTT.